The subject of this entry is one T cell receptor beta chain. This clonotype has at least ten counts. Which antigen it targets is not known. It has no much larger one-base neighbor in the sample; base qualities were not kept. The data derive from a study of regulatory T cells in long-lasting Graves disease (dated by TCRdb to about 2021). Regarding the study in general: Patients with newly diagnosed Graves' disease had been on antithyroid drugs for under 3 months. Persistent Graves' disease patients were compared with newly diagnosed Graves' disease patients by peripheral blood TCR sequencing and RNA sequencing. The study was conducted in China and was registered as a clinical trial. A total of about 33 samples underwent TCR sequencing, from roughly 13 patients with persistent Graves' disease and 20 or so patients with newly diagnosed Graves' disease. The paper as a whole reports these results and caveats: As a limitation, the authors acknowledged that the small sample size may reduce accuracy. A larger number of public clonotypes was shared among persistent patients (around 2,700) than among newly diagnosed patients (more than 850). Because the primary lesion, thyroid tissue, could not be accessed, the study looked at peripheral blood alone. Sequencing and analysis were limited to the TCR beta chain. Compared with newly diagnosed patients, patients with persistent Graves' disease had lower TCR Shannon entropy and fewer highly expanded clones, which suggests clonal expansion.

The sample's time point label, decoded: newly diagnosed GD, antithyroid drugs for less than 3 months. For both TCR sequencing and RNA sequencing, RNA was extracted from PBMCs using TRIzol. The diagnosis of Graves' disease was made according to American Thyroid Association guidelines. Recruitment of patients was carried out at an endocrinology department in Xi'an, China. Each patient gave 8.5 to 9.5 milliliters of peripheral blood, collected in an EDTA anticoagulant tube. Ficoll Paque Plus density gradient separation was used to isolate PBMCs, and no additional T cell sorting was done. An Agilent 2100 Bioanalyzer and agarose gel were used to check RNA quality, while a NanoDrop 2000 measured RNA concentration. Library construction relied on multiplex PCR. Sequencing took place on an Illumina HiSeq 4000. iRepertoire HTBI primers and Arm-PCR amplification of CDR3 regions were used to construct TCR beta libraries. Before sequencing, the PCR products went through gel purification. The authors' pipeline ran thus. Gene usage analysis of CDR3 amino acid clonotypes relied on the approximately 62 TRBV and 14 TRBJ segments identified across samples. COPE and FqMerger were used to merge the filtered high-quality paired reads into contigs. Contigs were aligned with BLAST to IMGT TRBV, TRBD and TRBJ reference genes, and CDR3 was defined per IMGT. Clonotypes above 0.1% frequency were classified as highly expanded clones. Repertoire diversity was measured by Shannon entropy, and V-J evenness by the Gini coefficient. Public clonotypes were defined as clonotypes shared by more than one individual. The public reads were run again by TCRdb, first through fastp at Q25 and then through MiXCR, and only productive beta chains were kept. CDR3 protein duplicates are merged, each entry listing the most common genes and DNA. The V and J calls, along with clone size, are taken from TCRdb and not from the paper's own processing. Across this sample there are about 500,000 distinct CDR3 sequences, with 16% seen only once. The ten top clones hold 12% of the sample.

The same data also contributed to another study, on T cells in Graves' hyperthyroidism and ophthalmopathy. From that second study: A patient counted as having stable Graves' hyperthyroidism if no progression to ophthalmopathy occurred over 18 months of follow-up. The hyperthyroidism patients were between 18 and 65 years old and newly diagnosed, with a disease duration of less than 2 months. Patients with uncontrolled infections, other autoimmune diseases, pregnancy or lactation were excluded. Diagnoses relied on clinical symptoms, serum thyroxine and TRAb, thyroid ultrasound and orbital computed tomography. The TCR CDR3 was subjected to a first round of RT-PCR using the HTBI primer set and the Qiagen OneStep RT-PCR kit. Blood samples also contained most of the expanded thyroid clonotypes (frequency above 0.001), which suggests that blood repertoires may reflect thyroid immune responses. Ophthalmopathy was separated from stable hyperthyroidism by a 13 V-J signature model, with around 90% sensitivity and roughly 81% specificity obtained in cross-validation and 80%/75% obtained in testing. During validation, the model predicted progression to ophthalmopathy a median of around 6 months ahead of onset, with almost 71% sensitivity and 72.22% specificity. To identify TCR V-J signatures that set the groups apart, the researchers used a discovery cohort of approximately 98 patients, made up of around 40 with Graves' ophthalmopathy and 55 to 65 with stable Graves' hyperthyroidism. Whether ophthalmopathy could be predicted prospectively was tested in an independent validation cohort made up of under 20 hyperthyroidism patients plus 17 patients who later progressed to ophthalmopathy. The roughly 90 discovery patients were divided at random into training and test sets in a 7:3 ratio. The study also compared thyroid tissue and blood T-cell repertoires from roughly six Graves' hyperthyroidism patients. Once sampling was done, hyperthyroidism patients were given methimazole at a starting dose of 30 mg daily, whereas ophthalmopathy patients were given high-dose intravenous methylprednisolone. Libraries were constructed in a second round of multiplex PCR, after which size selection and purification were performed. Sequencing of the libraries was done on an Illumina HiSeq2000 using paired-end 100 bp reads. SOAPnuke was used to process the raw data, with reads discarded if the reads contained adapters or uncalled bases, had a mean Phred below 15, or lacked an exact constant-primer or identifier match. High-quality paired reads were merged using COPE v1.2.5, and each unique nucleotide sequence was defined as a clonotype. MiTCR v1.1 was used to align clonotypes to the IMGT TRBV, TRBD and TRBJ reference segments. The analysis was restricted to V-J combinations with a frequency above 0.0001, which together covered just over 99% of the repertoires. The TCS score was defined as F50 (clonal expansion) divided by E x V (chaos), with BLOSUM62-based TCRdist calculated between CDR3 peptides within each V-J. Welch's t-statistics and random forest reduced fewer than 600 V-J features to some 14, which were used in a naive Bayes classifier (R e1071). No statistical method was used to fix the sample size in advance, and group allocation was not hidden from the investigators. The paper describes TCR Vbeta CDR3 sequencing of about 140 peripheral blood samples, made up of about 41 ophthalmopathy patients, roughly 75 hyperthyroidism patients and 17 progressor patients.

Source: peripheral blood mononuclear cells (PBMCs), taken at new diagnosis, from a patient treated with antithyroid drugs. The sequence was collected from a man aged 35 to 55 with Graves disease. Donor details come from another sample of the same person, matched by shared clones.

The CDR3 in this case is CASSIGTGGYEQYF. The nucleotide sequence is TGTGCCAGCAGCATAGGGACAGGGGGCTACGAGCAGTACTTC. This sequence uses TRBV19 and TRBJ2-7; TRBD1 aligns with 11 central bases. According to the germline V gene (reference sequence), CDR1 reads LNHDA and CDR2 reads SQIVND. Ends trimmed: V by 9 bases, J by 3 bases; bases unmatched to a gene: 7. The CDR3 covers 14 residues, taking in both the cysteine and the phenylalanine. CDR3 DNA is the only sequence kept; it has 42 bases, read in frame from the first base.